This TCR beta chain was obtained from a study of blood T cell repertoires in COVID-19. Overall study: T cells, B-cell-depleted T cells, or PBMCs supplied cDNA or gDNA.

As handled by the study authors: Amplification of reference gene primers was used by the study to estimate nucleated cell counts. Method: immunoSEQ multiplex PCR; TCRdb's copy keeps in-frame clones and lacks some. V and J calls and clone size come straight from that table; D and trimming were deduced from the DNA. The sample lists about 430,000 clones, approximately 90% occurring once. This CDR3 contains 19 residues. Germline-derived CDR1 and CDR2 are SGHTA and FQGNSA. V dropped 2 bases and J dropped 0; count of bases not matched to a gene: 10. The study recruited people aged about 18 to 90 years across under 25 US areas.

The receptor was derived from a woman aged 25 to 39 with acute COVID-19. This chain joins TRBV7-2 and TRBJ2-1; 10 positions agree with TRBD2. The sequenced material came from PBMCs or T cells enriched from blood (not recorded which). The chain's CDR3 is CASSLSSSGGLSSYNEQFF. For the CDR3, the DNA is TGTGCCAGCAGCTTAAGTTCTAGCGGGGGACTCAGCTCCTACAATGAGCAGTTCTTC.